The source of this TCR beta chain is a study of T cell responses to AZD1222 COVID-19 vaccine. About the research overall: Second-dose intervals near 4 or 12 weeks were combined. Study-wide findings and caveats: Among the donors, most were white British and more were female, and clonal diversity was possibly underestimated.

This clone turned up a few times. The antigen is not known. The table came from immunoSEQ multiplex PCR; TCRdb's copy has only in-frame clones and leaves some out. Of around 100,000 clones in the sample, roughly 80% were seen once. The source is an adult in good health. The sample in question was peripheral blood, obtained on day 0 of AZD1222 vaccination.

Written as DNA, the CDR3 is TGTGCCATCAGTGAGTCGGGACTACCCCGGGGAACAGATACGCAGTATTTT. It translates to CAISESGLPRGTDTQYF. This rearrangement joins TRBV10-3 to TRBJ2-3; 7 bases map to TRBD2. This CDR3 comprises 17 residues. The V and J ends lost 0 bases and 3 bases, in that order; junction bases with no gene match: 9. Germline lookup yields CDR1 ENHRY and CDR2 SYGVKD.